The clone carrying this T cell receptor (beta chain) was seen more than once but under ten times. MiXCR was run by TCRdb on the 5' RACE reads, yielding one entry per CDR3 protein. The sample records some 560,000 distinct CDR3 sequences, about 19% being singletons. This entry is derived from a study of T cells after yellow fever vaccination. Specimen: PBMCs, collected 15 days after the yellow fever booster vaccination. This TCR was sampled from a man aged 25-45 years who received the YFV17D yellow fever vaccine.

CDR3 nucleotide sequence: TGCAGCGTCCGACCTTACGACAGGGCATATACGCAGTATTTT. Protein product: CSVRPYDRAYTQYF. The chain employs TRBV29-1 and TRBJ2-3, with 7 bases identical to TRBD1. Germline CDR1 is SQVTM and CDR2 is ANQGSEA. With V trimmed by 6 bases and J by 7 bases, 13 bases remained unmatched. This CDR3 is built from 14 residues.